One and the same sample provided the 26 T cell receptor beta chains below, sequenced in a study of CD8+ T cells in alopecia areata. It was cDNA, reverse transcribed from extracted RNA, that served as the sequencing template. Libraries were prepared by immunoSEQ multiplex PCR; TCRdb keeps only in-frame clonotypes and omits some of them. Seen here are some 19,000 clones, approximately 70% observed once, and the top ten hold less than 7%. Peripheral blood and lesional scalp punch biopsies were taken from alopecia areata patients. Sequences were derived from skin, sampled at week 0. The receptor source for this set is a human donor with alopecia areata.

The V call is TRBV15, the J call TRBJ2-1, with unresolved D. CDR3 length equals 15 residues. CDR1 LNHNV and CDR2 YYDKDF come from the germline V gene (reference sequence). Trimming removed 0 bases at V and 8 bases at J, with 14 bases between. The CDR3 sequence: CATSRDRLQSHEQFF. The CDR3 DNA follows: TGTGCCACCAGCAGAGATAGGTTACAAAGCCATGAGCAGTTCTTC.

V and J are TRBV27 and TRBJ2-3; maybe TRBD2 (6 bases). The ends were cut back, 6 bases at V and 2 bases at J, with 24 bases in the middle. CDR3 length equals 18 residues. CDR1 and CDR2 (germline): MNHEY, SMNVEV (reference sequence). The chain's CDR3 is CASRVIGDSFLITDTQYF. The CDR3 coding sequence is TGTGCCAGCAGGGTAATCGGGGACTCCTTTTTAATCACAGATACGCAGTATTTT.

V usage is TRBV4-1 and J usage is TRBJ2-5, with a possible D match to TRBD1 (5 bases). The CDR3 consists of 14 residues. The ends were cut back, 0 bases at V and 4 bases at J, with 9 bases in the middle. Germline CDR1 MGHRA, CDR2 YSYEKL. In DNA form, the CDR3 reads TGCGCCAGCAGCCAAGAAGGGGATAGAGAGACCCAGTACTTC. Amino acid sequence: CASSQEGDRETQYF.

The rearrangement uses TRBV4-3 and TRBJ2-5; D unclear. Trimming stripped 3 bases from V and 3 bases from J, with 20 bases between. CDR1 LGHNA and CDR2 YSLEER come from the germline V gene. This CDR3 region has 17 residues. CDR3: CASSQAPDLRKKETQYF. For the CDR3, the DNA is TGCGCCAGCAGCCAGGCCCCGGACCTTCGGAAAAAAGAGACCCAGTACTTC.

In this sample, this clone turned up once. This chain joins TRBV4-1 and TRBJ1-2; 8 bases line up with TRBD1. This CDR3 has 15 amino acids. V lost 6 bases to trimming and J lost 4 bases; unmatched junction nucleotides: 10. The germline gives CDR1 MGHRA, CDR2 YSYEKL. CDR3 coding DNA: TGCGCCAGCAGTCAGGACAGGGCGGGTGGCTATGGCTACACCTTC. Amino acid sequence: CASSQDRAGGYGYTF.

V usage is TRBV6-5 and J usage is TRBJ1-3; the D is unclear. CDR3 length: 16 residues. CDR1 MNHEY and CDR2 SVGAGI come from the germline V gene. V lost 2 bases and J lost 0, with 11 bases in between. CDR3 in amino acids: CASSYVGGYSGNTIYF. The CDR3 coding sequence is TGTGCCAGCAGTTACGTCGGCGGCTACTCTGGAAACACCATATATTTT.

The chain links TRBV19 to TRBJ1-5; 10 bases match TRBD1. This CDR3 has 17 amino acids. CDR1 LNHDA and CDR2 SQIVND come from the germline V gene (reference sequence). After removal of 10 bases from V and 6 bases from J, the junction contained 18 bases not matched to a gene. The CDR3 protein is CATHPGQGRPRGQPQHF. Written as DNA, the CDR3 is TGTGCCACCCACCCGGGACAGGGGAGGCCGCGGGGTCAGCCCCAGCATTTT.

The chain joins TRBV5-4 to TRBJ2-5; the D call may be TRBD1 or TRBD2 (7 bases each). This CDR3 spans 15 amino acids. Trimming took 4 bases from V and 5 from J, leaving 18 bases between them. Germline CDR1 and CDR2: SGHNT and YYREEE (reference sequence). The CDR3 region has the DNA TGTGCCAGCAGCAAAGCGGGACAGAGAATGGAGACCCAGTACTTC. Translating it yields CASSKAGQRMETQYF.

The chain is built from TRBV7-3 and TRBJ2-1; D is possibly TRBD2 (5 bases). Trimming stripped 6 bases from V and 5 bases from J, with 17 bases between. The germline V gene has CDR1 SGHTA and CDR2 FQGTGA. The length of the CDR3 is 15 residues. The DNA for the CDR3 is TGTGCCAGCAGTCTAAGAGCGGCCGGGAACAATGAGCAGTTCTTC. Its protein is CASSLRAAGNNEQFF.

V gene TRBV6-5 combines with J gene TRBJ2-6, with D hard to call. CDR1 MNHEY and CDR2 SVGAGI come from the germline V gene. V was pared by 0 bases and J by 0 bases, with 0 bases between. The length of the CDR3 is 14 residues. CDR3 protein: CASSYSSGANVLTF. CDR3 nucleotide sequence: TGTGCCAGCAGTTACTCCTCTGGGGCCAACGTCCTGACTTTC.

This rearrangement joins TRBV7-9 to TRBJ2-7; D uncertain. Germline V gene lookup returns CDR1 SEHNR and CDR2 FQNEAQ (reference sequence). The CDR3 is 11 residues long. With 8 bases removed from V and 3 bases from J, the gap between germline ends came to 8 bases. In DNA form, the CDR3 reads TGTGCCAGCCGCTCGAACTACGAGCAGTACTTC. This encodes CASRSNYEQYF.

The rearrangement uses TRBV6-5 and TRBJ2-3, with D perhaps matching TRBD1 or TRBD2 (5 bases each). This CDR3 is 14 amino acids long. Germline V lookup: CDR1 MNHEY, CDR2 SVGAGI. With 6 bases removed from V and 3 bases from J, the gap between germline ends came to 13 bases. The CDR3 spells CASSRGTGTDTQYF. The CDR3 DNA reads TGTGCCAGCAGCAGAGGGACGGGAACAGATACGCAGTATTTT.

V usage is TRBV19 and J usage is TRBJ2-5, with D possibly being TRBD2 (5 bases). The CDR3 sequence is 16 residues long. Between the trimmed V and J ends, which lost 5 bases and 0 bases, there was a span of 16 bases. Germline assignment: CDR1 LNHDA and CDR2 SQIVND (reference sequence). The CDR3, as DNA: TGTGCCAGTAGTCCGGGGAACCAAGCTTACCAAGAGACCCAGTACTTC. Amino acids: CASSPGNQAYQETQYF.

This chain uses TRBV7-2 with TRBJ2-1; no clear D gene. The length of the CDR3 is 15 residues. Germline CDR1 reads SGHTA; CDR2 reads FQGNSA. Trimming took 1 base from V and 6 from J, leaving 13 bases between them. CDR3 coding DNA: TGTGCCAGCAGCTTAGGGGCTTCGGTCCGCAATGAGCAGTTCTTC. As protein: CASSLGASVRNEQFF.

In this sample, this clone turned up once. J is TRBJ2-1 and V is TRBV6-7; 8 nucleotides align to TRBD2. TRBV6-7 is given ORF status, its function remaining uncertain. V shed 0 bases, J shed 0 bases, and the junction held 7 bases outside the gene matches. The CDR3 is made up of 18 amino acids. The CDR3 loop is CASSYSTSEDFSYNEQFF. DNA for the CDR3: TGTGCCAGCAGTTACTCGACTAGCGAGGATTTCTCCTACAATGAGCAGTTCTTC.

The chain links TRBV5-1 to TRBJ2-3; D possibly corresponds to TRBD2 (5 bases). CDR3 length: 14 amino acids. Germline CDR1 reads SGHRS; CDR2 reads YFSETQ. Trimming removed 0 bases from V and 6 bases from J, with 11 bases in between. In DNA, the CDR3 is TGCGCCAGCAGCTTGGGGACTCACGGGGATACGCAGTATTTT. This sequence encodes CASSLGTHGDTQYF. Supplemented by reference TRBV5-1 and TRBJ2-3, the full variable domain reads KAGVTQTPRYLIKTRGQQVTLSCSPISGHRSVSWYQQTPGQGLQFLFEYFSETQRNKGNFPGRFSGRQFSNSRSEMNVSTLELGDSALYLCASSLGTHGDTQYFGPGTRLTVL.

The chain is built from TRBV2 and TRBJ1-1; D remains ambiguous. The CDR3 totals 13 residues. V lost 4 bases to trimming and J lost 3 bases, with 9 bases between them. CDR1 is SNHLY, CDR2 FYNNEI, per germline. Here the CDR3 DNA reads TGTGCCAGCAGTGGGAGGGTTTACACTGAAGCTTTCTTT. Protein product: CASSGRVYTEAFF.

This clone is labeled medium-sized. This rearrangement joins TRBV6-6 to TRBJ2-1, with TRBD1 identical over 7 bases. CDR3 size: 16 residues. After removal of 11 bases from V and 8 bases from J, the junction contained 21 bases not matched to a gene. Germline values: CDR1 MNHNY, CDR2 SVGAGI (reference sequence). Here the CDR3 DNA reads TGTGCCGCCAGGGATGTAGGGGGCGTGATAGGAGATGAGCAGTTCTTC. Translating gives CAARDVGGVIGDEQFF.

V gene TRBV18 combines with J gene TRBJ2-3; D gene unclear. Germline values: CDR1 KGHSH, CDR2 LQKENI. The CDR3 has 13 residues. Deletions cut 2 bases from V and 6 bases from J, with 9 bases between. The DNA of the CDR3 is TGTGCCAGCTCACCAGAGACCTGGGATACGCAGTATTTT. Translated: CASSPETWDTQYF.

This clone is categorized as large. An end of the junction differs from the germline gene, which may be a read error. The chain combines TRBV2 with TRBJ1-5, with no clear D. In germline, CDR1 is SNHLY, CDR2 FYNNEI. This CDR3 contains 16 residues. The CDR3 sequence is CASREGPWESNQPQHF. The CDR3 DNA is TGTGCCAGCAGGGAAGGGCCCTGGGAGTCTAATCAGCCCCAGCATTTT. The variable domain in full, completed from reference TRBV2 and TRBJ1-5, reads EPEVTQTPSHQVTQMGQEVILRCVPISNHLYFYWYRQILGQKVEFLVSFYNNEISEKSEIFDDQFSVERPDGSNFTLKIRSTKLEDSAMYFCASREGPWESNQPQHFGDGTRLSIL.

The chain recombines TRBV6-5 with TRBJ2-6, with D maybe TRBD1 (5 bases). The CDR3 is 16 residues long. Per germline, CDR1 MNHEY and CDR2 SVGAGI. V lost 2 bases and J 0 bases, leaving 8 bases between the germline ends. The CDR3 DNA reads as TGTGCCAGCAGTTACGGGGCAGCCTCTGGGGCCAACGTCCTGACTTTC. Translated: CASSYGAASGANVLTF.

The chain is built from TRBV7-2 and TRBJ2-1; tentatively, D is TRBD2 (6 bases). CDR1 is SGHTA and CDR2 is FQGNSA in the germline V gene. The CDR3 sequence is 13 residues long. The germline V and J ends were trimmed by 4 bases and 15 bases, with 19 bases remaining between them. The CDR3 loop reads CASSSQLGGDTFF. The CDR3 region has the DNA TGTGCCAGCAGCTCCCAATTGGGGGGAGATACGTTCTTC.

By share, this clone ranks as large. This sequence joins TRBV2 and TRBJ2-1; a possible D gene is TRBD2 (5 bases). V shed 8 bases and J shed 10 bases, with 15 bases lying between them. Germline V CDR1 and CDR2: SNHLY, FYNNEI. This CDR3 contains 12 residues. CDR3 sequence: CASFGPPGEQFF. In DNA form, the CDR3 reads TGTGCCAGCTTTGGGCCGCCGGGAGAGCAGTTCTTC.

This clone was recorded a few times. The J gene is TRBJ2-7, the V gene TRBV6-6, with 7 bases identical to TRBD2. The ends lost 5 bases at V and 6 bases at J; junction bases unmatched: 7. The germline gives CDR1 MNHNY, CDR2 SVGAGI (reference sequence). CDR3 length equals 13 residues. As DNA, the CDR3 is TGTGCCAGCAGTGACGACGGGGGGTTCGAGCAGTACTTC. Translated, it gives CASSDDGGFEQYF.

This chain uses TRBV7-2 with TRBJ2-3, with 11 positions matching TRBD2. CDR1 and CDR2 from the germline V gene are SGHTA and FQGNSA. V shed 3 bases and J 5 bases; nucleotides not matched to a gene: 10. The CDR3 totals 17 residues. This CDR3 reads CASSFLASGGRGDTQYF. The CDR3 DNA reads TGTGCCAGCAGCTTTCTGGCTAGCGGGGGGCGTGGAGATACGCAGTATTTT.

This chain links TRBV2 with TRBJ1-5; the D is unclear. V shed 5 bases and J shed 6 bases, with 8 bases lying between them. The CDR3 extends over 12 amino acids. Germline lookup yields CDR1 SNHLY and CDR2 FYNNEI. CDR3 coding DNA: TGTGCCAGCAGTCCATCTGTTCAGCCCCAGCATTTT. It yields the protein CASSPSVQPQHF.